Shown below are 32 T cell receptor beta chains from a single sample sequenced in a study of CD8+ T cells in alopecia areata. Sequencing used cDNA as its template, made by extracting RNA and reverse transcribing it. Method: immunoSEQ multiplex PCR; TCRdb's copy keeps in-frame clones and lacks some. The top ten clones hold 15% of a sample with roughly 70,000 clones, over 25% of them seen once. Treatment of the sample: oral pan-JAK inhibitor, 5-10 mg twice daily. The sample consisted of CD8+ T cells sorted from blood, taken at week 4, from a patient treated with tofacitinib. The receptor set was obtained from a human donor with alopecia areata.

This clone was counted at least ten times. The same CDR3 also results from other DNA sequences found in this sample. The chain uses TRBV7-9 and TRBJ1-1, with 7 positions matching TRBD1. Trimming removed 8 bases from V and 4 bases from J; junction bases left unmatched: 4. Germline lookup yields CDR1 SEHNR and CDR2 FQNEAQ (reference sequence). This CDR3 has 12 residues. CDR3 coding DNA: TGTGCCAGCTCCCCAGGGGGCACTGAAGCTTTCTTT. This codes for CASSPGGTEAFF.

The chain links TRBV11-1 to TRBJ1-2; D remains ambiguous. The ends were cut back, 1 base at V and 4 bases at J, with 10 bases in the middle. The germline CDR1 and CDR2 sequences are SGHAT and FQDESV (reference sequence). The CDR3 runs 14 residues. CDR3 protein: CASSLDPRGYGYTF. The CDR3 DNA reads as TGTGCCAGCAGCTTAGATCCGCGGGGCTATGGCTACACCTTC.

The chain has TRBV6-5 and TRBJ2-3, with 8 bases lining up with TRBD1. V dropped 4 bases and J dropped 3; count of bases not matched to a gene: 9. The CDR3 runs 16 residues. CDR1 and CDR2 from the germline V gene are MNHEY and SVGAGI. In nucleotides, the CDR3 is TGTGCCAGCAGTTTTGGACAGGGAACTAGAACAGATACGCAGTATTTT. Amino acids: CASSFGQGTRTDTQYF.

This clone has just a few counts. This chain joins TRBV29-1 and TRBJ1-2; no clear D gene. Germline V gene data show CDR1 as SQVTM and CDR2 as ANQGSEA. V was shortened by 6 bases and J by 6 bases, with 17 bases between the two germline ends. This CDR3 comprises 13 residues. The CDR3 sequence is CSVDLGVRDGYTF. For the CDR3, the DNA is TGCAGCGTCGACCTTGGGGTTCGTGATGGCTACACCTTC.

The chain is built from TRBV27 and TRBJ2-7; TRBD2 aligns across 12 bases. V lost 7 bases to trimming and J lost 5 bases; unmatched junction nucleotides: 9. Germline V gene sequence: CDR1 MNHEY, CDR2 SMNVEV (reference sequence). This CDR3 has 15 residues. CDR3 DNA sequence: TGTGCCAGCACCTTGACTAGCGGGAGTGCCCACGAGCAGTACTTC. This translates into CASTLTSGSAHEQYF.

This clone was counted between two and nine times. The genes are TRBV15 and TRBJ2-7; perhaps D is TRBD1 or TRBD2 (6 bases each). Germline V lookup: CDR1 LNHNV, CDR2 YYDKDF (reference sequence). Trimming shortened V by 5 bases and J by 2 bases, and 13 bases separated the two germline ends. This CDR3 has 14 amino acids. The CDR3 DNA reads as TGTGCCACCAGCGGAGGGGACAAGCCCTACGAGCAGTACTTC. It yields the protein CATSGGDKPYEQYF.

The chain recombines TRBV6-5 with TRBJ2-7; the D gene is possibly TRBD1 (5 bases). The CDR3 spans 15 residues. Per the germline V gene, CDR1 is MNHEY and CDR2 is SVGAGI. V was trimmed by 6 bases and J by 0 bases, leaving 15 bases between them. CDR3 nucleotides: TGTGCCAGCAGCCCCTTACAGGAGAGCTCCTACGAGCAGTACTTC. Its translation is CASSPLQESSYEQYF.

This chain connects TRBV19 to TRBJ1-2, with D unclear. The length of the CDR3 is 12 residues. Deletions cut 5 bases from V and 4 bases from J, with 8 bases between. Germline CDR1 and CDR2: LNHDA and SQIVND (reference sequence). CDR3 sequence (DNA): TGTGCCAGTAGTCCTGACACCTATGGCTACACCTTC. Amino acids: CASSPDTYGYTF.

The CDR3 DNA reads as TGTGCCAGCAGCTTGACTAGCGGGAGGGCCGGGGAGCAGTTCTTC. It translates to CASSLTSGRAGEQFF. This chain links TRBV30 with TRBJ2-1; 14 nucleotides match TRBD2. V shed 8 bases and J 10 bases; nucleotides not matched to a gene: 13. The CDR3 is 15 residues long. Germline CDR1 GTSNPN, CDR2 SVGIG (reference sequence).

A single count supports this clone. The chain carries TRBV29-1 and TRBJ2-1, with D tentatively TRBD2 (6 bases). V shed 6 bases and J shed 10 bases, with 16 bases lying between them. The CDR3 runs to 12 residues. Germline CDR1 is SQVTM and CDR2 is ANQGSEA. CDR3 amino acids: CSVVGGQGEQFF. For the CDR3, the DNA is TGCAGCGTCGTGGGGGGTCAAGGGGAGCAGTTCTTC.

This chain joins TRBV29-1 and TRBJ2-2; 10 bases fit TRBD2. V was clipped by 6 bases and J by 7 bases; unmatched bases: 8. This CDR3 has 14 residues. CDR1 is SQVTM, CDR2 ANQGSEA, per germline. In nucleotides, the CDR3 is TGCAGCGTCGTGCTAGCGGGAGCGATCGGGGAGCTGTTTTTT. This translates into CSVVLAGAIGELFF.

The V call is TRBV4-1, the J call TRBJ2-7; TRBD2 matches at 13 bases. Trimming cost V 5 bases and J 6 bases; bases outside gene matches: 4. The CDR3 is 14 residues long. Germline V gene data show CDR1 as MGHRA and CDR2 as YSYEKL. The CDR3 spells CASSGLAGDSEQYF. CDR3 coding DNA: TGCGCCAGCAGCGGACTAGCGGGAGACTCCGAGCAGTACTTC.

There are many counts of this clone. The rearrangement uses TRBV2 and TRBJ2-2; no clear D gene. V was clipped by 9 bases and J by 0 bases, with 11 bases between them. The CDR3 totals 14 residues. The germline V gene encodes CDR1 SNHLY and CDR2 FYNNEI. The CDR3 DNA follows: TGTGCCAGTCCCTCTGACTCGAACACCGGGGAGCTGTTTTTT. Its translation: CASPSDSNTGELFF.

This clone has ten or more counts. The chain couples TRBV13 to TRBJ2-2, with 11 bases identical to TRBD1. V shed 5 bases, J shed 4 bases, and the junction held 21 bases outside the gene matches. The CDR3 covers 21 residues. Germline CDR1 PRHDT, CDR2 FYEKMQ (reference sequence). CDR3 sequence (DNA): TGTGCCAGCAGCGAGGACAGGGGGCGGTCCGTAACTCCTATCTCCACCGGGGAGCTGTTTTTT. This gives the protein CASSEDRGRSVTPISTGELFF.

This clone was counted between two and nine times. Other DNA sequences from this sample encode an identical CDR3 as well. The V call is TRBV13, the J call TRBJ1-5, with D hard to call. This CDR3 is built from 12 residues. V shed 0 bases and J shed 4 bases, with 1 base lying between them. Germline V CDR1 and CDR2: PRHDT, FYEKMQ (reference sequence). The CDR3 here is CASSLGNQPQHF. The CDR3, as DNA: TGTGCCAGCAGCTTAGGAAATCAGCCCCAGCATTTT. Full variable domain (remainder filled in from reference TRBV13 and TRBJ1-5): AAGVIQSPRHLIKEKRETATLKCYPIPRHDTVYWYQQGPGQDPQFLISFYEKMQSDKGSIPDRFSAQQFSDYHSELNMSSLELGDSALYFCASSLGNQPQHFGDGTRLSIL.

This clone has only a few counts. The chain links TRBV30 to TRBJ1-1; maybe TRBD1 (5 bases). V lost 0 bases, J lost 5 bases, and 16 bases lay in between. Germline CDR1 reads GTSNPN; CDR2 reads SVGIG (reference sequence). This CDR3 spans 15 amino acids. The CDR3 region is CAWSVLGVGLTEAFF. For the CDR3, the DNA is TGTGCCTGGAGTGTATTAGGGGTAGGATTAACTGAAGCTTTCTTT.

This clone came up a few times. The chain couples TRBV29-1 to TRBJ2-1, with 12 bases matching TRBD2. V was clipped by 6 bases and J by 3 bases; unmatched bases: 15. Germline V gives CDR1 SQVTM, CDR2 ANQGSEA. CDR3 length equals 18 residues. CDR3 nucleotides: TGCAGCGTGGAGGGCCCTAGCGGGAGGGCCGATGTCTACAATGAGCAGTTCTTC. It codes for CSVEGPSGRADVYNEQFF.

The chain has TRBV29-1 and TRBJ2-7, with 10 bases fitting TRBD1. With 6 bases clipped from V and 7 bases from J, the junction kept 6 bases outside the gene matches. The length of the CDR3 is 12 residues. Germline V gene lookup returns CDR1 SQVTM and CDR2 ANQGSEA. The DNA of the CDR3 is TGCAGCGTCGAGACAGGGGGCCCAGAGCAGTACTTC. Protein product: CSVETGGPEQYF.

The rearrangement joins TRBV29-1 to TRBJ1-1; TRBD1 is a possible D gene (5 bases). V was pared by 7 bases and J by 1 base, with 10 bases between. Per germline, CDR1 SQVTM and CDR2 ANQGSEA. This CDR3 contains 12 residues. The CDR3, as DNA: TGCAGCGGCGGACAACCGAACACTGAAGCTTTCTTT. It encodes CSGGQPNTEAFF.

The rearrangement uses TRBV7-2 and TRBJ2-1, with TRBD2 identical over 7 bases. The length of the CDR3 is 14 residues. Germline-derived CDR1 and CDR2 are SGHTA and FQGNSA. V shed 6 bases, J shed 3 bases, and the junction held 5 bases outside the gene matches. The CDR3 spells CASRVGGSYNEQFF. The CDR3 DNA reads TGTGCCAGCAGAGTCGGCGGGAGCTACAATGAGCAGTTCTTC. The variable domain in full, completed from reference TRBV7-2 and TRBJ2-1, reads GAGVSQSPSNKVTEKGKDVELRCDPISGHTALYWYRQSLGQGLEFLIYFQGNSAPDKSGLPSDRFSAERTGGSVSTLTIQRTQQEDSAVYLCASRVGGSYNEQFFGPGTRLTVL.

This clone has only a few counts. This chain joins TRBV23-1 and TRBJ1-4; 8 positions agree with TRBD1. TRBV23-1 is noted as an ORF with a role that remains uncertain. The CDR3 spans 16 residues. V dropped 2 bases and J dropped 2; count of bases not matched to a gene: 4. CDR3 protein: CASSQAWTGTNEKLFF. The CDR3 bases are TGCGCCAGCAGTCAAGCCTGGACAGGGACTAATGAAAAACTGTTTTTT.

This clone has just a few counts. The chain has TRBV14 and TRBJ2-7; D is unclear. This CDR3 has 13 amino acids. From germline, CDR1 is SGHDN and CDR2 FVKESK. The V and J ends lost 0 bases and 2 bases respectively, with 5 bases between them. In DNA, the CDR3 is TGTGCCAGCAGCCAAGATGGACCCTACGAGCAGTACTTC. Its translation is CASSQDGPYEQYF.

This clone was picked up a small number of times. The rearrangement uses TRBV6-4 and TRBJ2-1; tentatively, D is TRBD2 (6 bases). Trimming removed 4 bases at V and 5 bases at J, with 15 bases between. Germline CDR1 is MRHNA and CDR2 is SNTAGT. This CDR3 contains 15 residues. The DNA for the CDR3 is TGTGCCAGCAGTGCGAATGGTGGGGGGAACAATGAGCAGTTCTTC. Its translation is CASSANGGGNNEQFF.

The table lists this clone with a few counts. The CDR3: CSVDKVTGELFF. DNA for the CDR3: TGCAGCGTTGATAAGGTCACCGGGGAGCTGTTTTTT. V usage is TRBV29-1 and J usage is TRBJ2-2; D gene uncertain. CDR3 size: 12 residues. V lost 3 bases, J lost 4 bases, and 6 bases lay in between. CDR1 and CDR2 (germline): SQVTM, ANQGSEA.

V gene TRBV29-1 combines with J gene TRBJ2-7; possible D gene TRBD2, 6 bases. From germline, CDR1 is SQVTM and CDR2 ANQGSEA. The CDR3 covers 13 residues. V dropped 6 bases and J dropped 2 bases, with 14 bases sitting between them. CDR3 sequence: CSVLGRETYEQYF. CDR3 DNA sequence: TGCAGCGTCCTAGGCCGGGAGACCTACGAGCAGTACTTC.

V usage is TRBV29-1 and J usage is TRBJ2-5; possibly TRBD2 for D (5 bases). CDR1 is SQVTM, CDR2 ANQGSEA, per germline. V was trimmed by 0 bases and J by 1 base, leaving 12 bases between them. The CDR3 has 15 amino acids. This CDR3 reads CSVEDWASPQETQYF. The CDR3 DNA reads TGCAGCGTTGAAGATTGGGCTAGCCCCCAAGAGACCCAGTACTTC.

The chain carries TRBV29-1 and TRBJ2-1, with 8 bases aligning to TRBD1. The CDR3 length is 11 residues. V was clipped by 7 bases and J by 10 bases; unmatched bases: 6. In germline, CDR1 is SQVTM, CDR2 ANQGSEA. This CDR3 is CSAGQGDEQFF. The CDR3 DNA is TGCAGCGCCGGACAGGGCGACGAGCAGTTCTTC.

This sequence joins TRBV30 and TRBJ1-2, with TRBD1 matching over 8 bases. Germline V gene lookup returns CDR1 GTSNPN and CDR2 SVGIG (reference sequence). This CDR3 region has 17 residues. With 4 bases clipped from V and 3 bases from J, the junction kept 16 bases outside the gene matches. The chain's CDR3 is CAWTDGRQGHFDYGYTF. CDR3 in DNA: TGTGCCTGGACCGACGGGAGACAGGGGCATTTTGACTATGGCTACACCTTC. Full variable domain (outside the CDR3, taken from reference TRBV30 and TRBJ1-2): SQTIHQWPATLVQPVGSPLSLECTVEGTSNPNLYWYRQAAGRGLQLLFYSVGIGQISSEVPQNLSASRPQDRQFILSSKKLLLSDSGFYLCAWTDGRQGHFDYGYTFGSGTRLTVV.

The rearrangement links TRBV29-1 to TRBJ2-5; D is ambiguous. Germline lookup yields CDR1 SQVTM and CDR2 ANQGSEA. The CDR3 runs to 11 residues. The V and J ends lost 2 bases and 7 bases respectively, with 8 bases between them. CDR3 residues: CSVEPEGTQYF. DNA for the CDR3: TGCAGCGTTGAACCCGAAGGGACCCAGTACTTC.

This clone was seen at least ten times. This chain connects TRBV27 to TRBJ2-4; weak D call: TRBD1 (6 bases). V lost 1 base and J lost 7, with 14 bases in between. The CDR3 loop spans 15 amino acids. Looked up from germline, CDR1 is MNHEY and CDR2 is SMNVEV (reference sequence). The CDR3 sequence is CASSLYPDSRNIQYF. The CDR3, as DNA: TGTGCCAGCAGTTTATACCCGGACAGTAGGAACATTCAGTACTTC.

This clone was observed at least ten times. The rearrangement links TRBV28 to TRBJ1-1; D call uncertain. V was cut by 6 bases and J by 0 bases, with 8 bases left in between. CDR1 and CDR2 from the germline V gene are MDHEN and SYDVKM. The CDR3 is 13 residues long. The CDR3 region is CASSYIMNTEAFF. In DNA, the CDR3 is TGTGCCAGCAGCTACATCATGAACACTGAAGCTTTCTTT.

The chain joins TRBV9 to TRBJ2-7; 12 bases align to TRBD2. Germline CDR1 SGDLS, CDR2 YYNGEE. The J segment lost 6 bases and the V segment lost 3 bases, leaving 10 bases of the junction unmatched. The CDR3 covers 16 residues. The CDR3 loop is CASSADWTSGNAEQYF. The CDR3 bases are TGTGCCAGCAGCGCTGACTGGACTAGCGGGAACGCCGAGCAGTACTTC.